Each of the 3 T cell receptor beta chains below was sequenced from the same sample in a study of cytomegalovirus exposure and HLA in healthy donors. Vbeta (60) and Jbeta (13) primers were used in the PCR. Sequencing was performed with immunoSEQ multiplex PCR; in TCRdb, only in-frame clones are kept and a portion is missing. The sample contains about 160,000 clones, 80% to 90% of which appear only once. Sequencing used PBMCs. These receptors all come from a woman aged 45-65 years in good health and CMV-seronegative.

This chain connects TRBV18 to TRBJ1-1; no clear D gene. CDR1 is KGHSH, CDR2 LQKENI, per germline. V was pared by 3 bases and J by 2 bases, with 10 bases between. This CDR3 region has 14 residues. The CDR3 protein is CASSPRYPNTEAFF. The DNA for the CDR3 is TGTGCCAGCTCACCTCGGTACCCAAACACTGAAGCTTTCTTT.

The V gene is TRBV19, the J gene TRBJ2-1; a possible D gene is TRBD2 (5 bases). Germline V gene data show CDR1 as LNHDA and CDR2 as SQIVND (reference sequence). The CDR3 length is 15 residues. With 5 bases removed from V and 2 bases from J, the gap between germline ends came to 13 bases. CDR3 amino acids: CASSGQTRTYNEQFF. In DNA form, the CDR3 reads TGTGCCAGTAGTGGCCAAACTAGGACCTACAATGAGCAGTTCTTC.

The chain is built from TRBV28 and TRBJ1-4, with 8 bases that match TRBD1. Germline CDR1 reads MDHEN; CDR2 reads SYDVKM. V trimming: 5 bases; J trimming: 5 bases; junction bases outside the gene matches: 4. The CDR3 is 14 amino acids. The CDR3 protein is CASSPGQENEKLFF. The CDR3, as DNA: TGTGCCAGCAGTCCGGGACAGGAAAATGAAAAACTGTTTTTT.